Listed below are T cell receptor beta chains from one sample, sequenced in a study of T cells in Graves' hyperthyroidism and ophthalmopathy. Each CDR3 protein gets one entry after TCRdb re-called the multiplex PCR reads with MiXCR. Here the sample spans 350,000 to 400,000 distinct CDR3 sequences, approximately 15% being singletons. The sequenced sample consisted of blood. The receptor set was obtained from a woman in her sixties with Graves' hyperthyroidism. CDR3s include the opening cysteine and the closing phenylalanine or tryptophan. The D gene is left open where the match is weak. Where a row states a size, it is once, few, many or the class of an expanded clone; other rows omit it.

j_call clone_size d_call v_call cdr3_nt cdr3_aa
TRBJ2-2 many NA TRBV28 TGTGCCAGCAGAGTAGGGGCTAGCATAATAACCGGGGAGCTGTTTTTT CASRVGASIITGELFF
TRBJ2-7 NA NA TRBV27 TGTGCCAGCAGTTCCCGGGTATTAGTAAGGTTAAGATCCTACGAGCAGTACTTC CASSSRVLVRLRSYEQYF
TRBJ2-7 many TRBD1 TRBV11-2 TGTGCCAGCAGCTTGGGTATCGGGACAGTTACCTACGAGCAGTACTTC CASSLGIGTVTYEQYF
TRBJ1-4 few TRBD1 TRBV29-1 TGCAGCGTTGAAGATCCCCGGGGGCCCCCCGACAGGGCAAAACTGTTTTTT CSVEDPRGPPDRAKLFF
TRBJ2-5 many TRBD1 TRBV11-2 TGTGCCAGCAGCTTAACCCGGGACAGACAAGAGACCCAGTACTTC CASSLTRDRQETQYF
TRBJ1-2 NA NA TRBV10-3 TGTGCCATCAGTGAGTCAAGGGCAGCTGCGTTCAACTATGGCTACACCTTC CAISESRAAAFNYGYTF
TRBJ2-6 many NA TRBV7-6 TGTGCCAGCAGCTCCTACACCGCCCCTGGGGCCAACGTCCTGACTTTC CASSSYTAPGANVLTF
TRBJ2-5 many TRBD2 TRBV2 TGTGCCAGCACCCAGGCGGATAGCGGGAGGAAGACCCAGTACTTC CASTQADSGRKTQYF
TRBJ1-2 few NA TRBV30 TGTGCCTGGAGTGCCGGGGGGACTGAGAACTATGGCTACACCTTC CAWSAGGTENYGYTF
TRBJ1-5 many NA TRBV2 TGTGCCAGCAGTGAATCGTCCTTGGGGCCCCAGCATTTT CASSESSLGPQHF
TRBJ2-7 many TRBD2 TRBV2 TGTGCCAGCAGTCTAGCGGTAAGCTCCTACGAGCAGTACTTC CASSLAVSSYEQYF
TRBJ1-6 many NA TRBV19 TGTGCCAGTAGTACCGACCCGGCCTCACCCCTCCACTTT CASSTDPASPLHF
TRBJ2-2 many TRBD2 TRBV12-3/TRBV12-4 TGTGCCAGCAGTTTGGGGCTAGCGGACACCGGGGAGCTGTTTTTT CASSLGLADTGELFF
TRBJ2-7 NA TRBD1 TRBV4-1 TGCGCCAGCAGGCTACAGGGGTCCAGCTCCTACGAGCAGTACTTC CASRLQGSSSYEQYF
TRBJ2-5 many NA TRBV11-3 TGTGCCAGCAGCGCGGACAGCCGGAACCCGCAAGAGACCCAGTACTTC CASSADSRNPQETQYF
TRBJ2-7 NA TRBD2 TRBV5-5 TGTGCCAGCAGCCCTGGACTAGTCTACGAGCAGTACTTC CASSPGLVYEQYF
TRBJ1-4 few TRBD1 TRBV19 TGTGCCGGTAGTGCGACAGGGGGAGGAGAAAAACTGTTTTTT CAGSATGGGEKLFF
TRBJ2-5 NA NA TRBV18 TGTGCCAGCTTCGGGAGTTCCCAAGAGACCCAGTACTTC CASFGSSQETQYF
TRBJ2-1 many TRBD2 TRBV7-9 TGTGCCAGCAGCTTAGCAATCCTAGCGGGAGGCACCTACAATGAGCAGTTCTTC CASSLAILAGGTYNEQFF
TRBJ2-7 many TRBD2 TRBV7-3 TGTGCCAGCAGCTCAGCGGGAGGGCGAAACGAGCAGTACTTC CASSSAGGRNEQYF
TRBJ1-4 many TRBD1 TRBV2 TGTGCCAGCGGTCCCGGGACAGGGGTTGGGGATGAAAAACTGTTTTTT CASGPGTGVGDEKLFF
TRBJ2-7 many NA TRBV7-9 TGTGCCAGCAGCTTATTTGGGGCGGGAAGCTCCTACGAGCAGTACTTC CASSLFGAGSSYEQYF
TRBJ2-7 many TRBD2 TRBV2 TGTGCCAGCAGAGTCGGGACTAGCGGGAGTATCGAGCAGTACTTC CASRVGTSGSIEQYF
TRBJ2-5 many NA TRBV12-3/TRBV12-4 TGTGCCAGCAGCTTAAGAGGAGGGGAGACCCAGTACTTC CASSLRGGETQYF
TRBJ2-7 many TRBD2 TRBV28 TGTGCCAGCAGTTTGTCGACTAGCGGGAACTACGAGCAGTACTTC CASSLSTSGNYEQYF
TRBJ1-4 NA NA TRBV20-1 TGCAGTGCTAGTCCCCAGAACAGGGAATGGGAAAAACTGTTTTTT CSASPQNREWEKLFF
TRBJ2-4 many NA TRBV3-1 TGTGCCAGCAGCCAAGATGGGCGGGTCGGGGGCAAAAACATTCAGTACTTC CASSQDGRVGGKNIQYF
TRBJ2-1 few TRBD2 TRBV19 TGTGCCAGTAGTCCGGGACTAGCGAAGAGTAATGAGCAGTTCTTC CASSPGLAKSNEQFF
TRBJ1-2 few TRBD1 TRBV7-9 TGTGCCAGCAGCCCGACCTCCGGGGACAGGGGTTTCTATGGCTACACCTTC CASSPTSGDRGFYGYTF
TRBJ2-5 once NA TRBV20-1 TGCAGTGCTAGAGGGGAAGAGACCCAGTACTTC CSARGEETQYF
TRBJ2-5 many NA TRBV3-1 TGTGCCAGCAGCCAAGATGGACTGGCCCTAGGCAGAGAGACCCAGTACTTC CASSQDGLALGRETQYF
TRBJ2-5 many TRBD2 TRBV20-1 TGCAGTCCCCACGGGCTAGCGGGCAATACCGGGGGAGAGACCCAGTACTTC CSPHGLAGNTGGETQYF
TRBJ2-1 many NA TRBV20-1 TGCAGTGCTAGAGAAGGGAGGACCTCCTCCTACAATGAGCAGTTCTTC CSAREGRTSSYNEQFF
TRBJ2-3 many TRBD2 TRBV12-3/TRBV12-4 TGTGCCAGCAGTCGGTCCTCGACTAGCGGGAGTGGGGATACGCAGTATTTT CASSRSSTSGSGDTQYF
TRBJ2-7 NA TRBD2 TRBV2 TGTGCCAGCAGTGTAAGACCGGGCGGGAGGCACAACGAGCAGTACTTC CASSVRPGGRHNEQYF
TRBJ1-2 many NA TRBV2 TGTGCCAGCAGTGGAACAGGGATGGATGGCTACACCTTC CASSGTGMDGYTF
TRBJ2-5 NA TRBD2 TRBV24-1 TGTGCCACCAGTGATTTAGCGGCGGGGGAAGAGACCCAGTACTTC CATSDLAAGEETQYF
TRBJ2-1 many TRBD2 TRBV6-1 TGTGCCAGCAGCAGATGGACTAGCGGCAAGGCTGAGCAGTTCTTC CASSRWTSGKAEQFF
TRBJ2-1 many TRBD2 TRBV7-9 TGTGCCAGCAGCGGACTAGCGAACAATGAGCAGTTCTTC CASSGLANNEQFF
TRBJ2-7 NA NA TRBV5-1 TGCGCCAGCAGCTCGGACAGATCGACCTACGAGCAGTACTTC CASSSDRSTYEQYF
TRBJ2-5 many TRBD2 TRBV27 TGTGCCAGCAGCGCGGGACTAGCGGGAGTAAGGGAGACCCAGTACTTC CASSAGLAGVRETQYF
TRBJ1-2 many TRBD1 TRBV6-6 TGTGCCAGCAGTTATTTGGGAGGGACAGGGTGGAGTAGGGACTATGGCTACACCTTC CASSYLGGTGWSRDYGYTF
TRBJ1-4 NA NA TRBV10-3 TGTGCCATCAGCAGGGGAAATGAAAAACTGTTTTTT CAISRGNEKLFF
TRBJ1-1 NA NA TRBV18 TGTGCCAGCTCACCCACGATCTTCACCACTGAAGCTTTCTTT CASSPTIFTTEAFF
TRBJ2-1 many NA TRBV5-1 TGCGCCAGCAGCAACGGGTCTTGGTGGAATGAGCAGTTCTTC CASSNGSWWNEQFF
TRBJ2-1 NA NA TRBV20-1 TGCAGTGCTAGGGGGGTCGATCGCGATGAGCAGTTCTTC CSARGVDRDEQFF
TRBJ1-1 many NA TRBV11-3 TGTGCCAGCCGGGGGGCAGTCACTGAAGCTTTCTTT CASRGAVTEAFF
TRBJ2-7 many NA TRBV28 TGTGCCTTCGGGAGTGGGGCTTACGAGCAGTACTTC CAFGSGAYEQYF
TRBJ1-2 many NA TRBV27 TGTGCCAGCAGTTTATCAAGGACAGCCTATGGCTACACCTTC CASSLSRTAYGYTF
TRBJ2-1 few TRBD2 TRBV5-1 TGCGCCAGCAGCCTATCATCCGGGACTAGCGGCTCCTACAATGAGCAGTTCTTC CASSLSSGTSGSYNEQFF
TRBJ2-7 NA TRBD2 TRBV5-1 TGCGCCAGCAGCTTTACTAGCGGAGACTACGAGCAGTACTTC CASSFTSGDYEQYF